One and the same sample provided the 21 T cell receptor beta chains below, sequenced in a study of CD8+ T cells in alopecia areata. Investigators isolated RNA and reverse transcribed it into cDNA to act as the sequencing template. The protocol was immunoSEQ multiplex PCR, while the TCRdb copy is restricted to in-frame clones and leaves out a portion. The sample contains about 280,000 clones, over 45% of which appear only once. Treatment meaning: oral pan-JAK inhibitor, 5-10 mg twice daily. The sample here was CD4+ T cells sorted from blood, taken at week 24, from a patient treated with tofacitinib. These receptors all come from a human donor with alopecia areata.

The chain employs TRBV9 and TRBJ2-7; no definite D call. CDR3 length: 15 amino acids. Germline values: CDR1 SGDLS, CDR2 YYNGEE. The V end was cut by 3 bases, the J end by 4 bases, with 17 bases between. The CDR3 region is CASSEESRMTYEQYF. CDR3 nucleotides: TGTGCCAGCAGCGAGGAGAGTCGTATGACATACGAGCAGTACTTC.

The chain links TRBV30 to TRBJ2-5; the match to TRBD1 covers 7 bases. Per germline, CDR1 GTSNPN and CDR2 SVGIG (reference sequence). The CDR3 sequence is 15 residues long. Germline trimming cut 2 bases from V and 5 bases from J; bases unmatched to any gene: 11. CDR3 bases: TGTGCCTGGAGTCGACAAGGACAGGTTCTGGAGACCCAGTACTTC. Amino acid sequence: CAWSRQGQVLETQYF.

This chain connects TRBV5-6 to TRBJ2-5; D perhaps matches TRBD2 (6 bases). Germline V gene data show CDR1 as SGHDT and CDR2 as YYEEEE. V was trimmed by 0 bases and J by 4 bases, leaving 10 bases between them. There are 14 residues in the CDR3. The CDR3 here is CASSLAGGLETQYF. In DNA, the CDR3 is TGTGCCAGCAGCTTGGCCGGGGGATTAGAGACCCAGTACTTC.

This chain uses TRBV23-1 with TRBJ1-4, with TRBD1 as a possible D gene (6 bases). TRBV23-1 is annotated as an ORF whose role is uncertain. The CDR3 runs 16 residues. The ends were cut back, 4 bases at V and 5 bases at J, with 17 bases in the middle. CDR3 sequence (DNA): TGCGCCAGCAGTCGGCCACGAGGGGGGCAGAATGAAAAACTGTTTTTT. Translation gives CASSRPRGGQNEKLFF.

The CDR3 region has the DNA TGTGCCACCAGCGCCCGACAGGTTGATCAGCCCCAGCATTTT. Translation: CATSARQVDQPQHF. The chain is built from TRBV15 and TRBJ1-5, with D tentatively TRBD1 (6 bases). Trimming removed 5 bases from V and 5 bases from J, with 13 bases in between. Germline V lookup: CDR1 LNHNV, CDR2 YYDKDF (reference sequence). The CDR3 runs 14 residues.

The gene calls are TRBV7-3 and TRBJ2-3; D possibly corresponds to TRBD1 (6 bases). The length of the CDR3 is 20 residues. The germline CDR1 and CDR2 sequences are SGHTA and FQGTGA. Between the trimmed V and J ends, which lost 1 base and 2 bases, there was a span of 25 bases. This CDR3 is CASSLKPRGTLATITDTQYF. The CDR3 bases are TGTGCCAGCAGCTTAAAACCCCGAGGGACACTGGCTACCATCACAGATACGCAGTATTTT. The complete variable domain, with remaining parts taken from reference TRBV7-3 and TRBJ2-3, reads GAGVSQTPSNKVTEKGKYVELRCDPISGHTALYWYRQSLGQGPEFLIYFQGTGAADDSGLPNDRFFAVRPEGSVSTLKIQRTERGDSAVYLCASSLKPRGTLATITDTQYFGPGTRLTVL.

The rearrangement links TRBV27 to TRBJ2-1; D call uncertain. Between the trimmed V and J ends, which lost 6 bases and 7 bases, there was a span of 10 bases. The germline gives CDR1 MNHEY, CDR2 SMNVEV (reference sequence). This CDR3 comprises 12 residues. The CDR3 nucleotides read TGTGCCAGCAGCCGGTTGGGTAATGAGCAGTTCTTC. Amino acids: CASSRLGNEQFF.

This chain uses TRBV30 with TRBJ2-4, with 7 bases aligning to TRBD1. Per the germline V gene, CDR1 is GTSNPN and CDR2 is SVGIG (reference sequence). This CDR3 is 15 amino acids long. J gave up 5 bases and V 2 bases, and 9 bases lay outside the gene matches. This CDR3 reads CAWSLFGTAQNIQYF. CDR3 nucleotide sequence: TGTGCCTGGAGTCTTTTTGGGACAGCACAAAACATTCAGTACTTC.

There are a few counts of this clone. The chain carries TRBV25-1 and TRBJ1-2, with D uncertain. V was pared by 3 bases and J by 4 bases, with 12 bases between. This CDR3 contains 14 residues. The germline V gene has CDR1 MGHDK and CDR2 SYGVNS. The CDR3 protein is CASSDRRFSYGYTF. CDR3 nucleotides: TGTGCCAGCAGTGACCGCAGGTTCAGCTATGGCTACACCTTC.

This chain links TRBV15 with TRBJ2-7; D is ambiguous. Trimming pared 0 bases from V and 8 bases from J, leaving 8 bases between. CDR1 and CDR2 from the germline V gene are LNHNV and YYDKDF (reference sequence). The CDR3 has 12 residues. The CDR3 DNA reads as TGTGCCACCAGCAGAGACTGGACCAAGCAGTACTTC. Its protein product is CATSRDWTKQYF.

The CDR3 protein is CAWSVDRGQGGYTF. CDR3 DNA sequence: TGTGCCTGGAGTGTTGACAGGGGGCAGGGTGGCTACACCTTC. The rearrangement uses TRBV30 and TRBJ1-2; TRBD1 matches at 10 bases. Losses at the gene ends were 0 bases for V and 7 bases for J; bases not matched to a gene: 5. Germline loops: CDR1 GTSNPN, CDR2 SVGIG (reference sequence). The CDR3 covers 14 residues.

V gene TRBV18 combines with J gene TRBJ2-6; D may correspond to TRBD1 or TRBD2 (5 bases each). Looked up from germline, CDR1 is KGHSH and CDR2 is LQKENI. This CDR3 region has 18 residues. V was clipped by 2 bases and J by 0 bases, with 14 bases between them. CDR3 bases: TGTGCCAGCTCACCAGGGACCACGCTCTACTCTGGGGCCAACGTCCTGACTTTC. Protein sequence: CASSPGTTLYSGANVLTF.

Only a few counts were recorded for this clone. The rearrangement links TRBV7-9 to TRBJ2-3; either TRBD1 or TRBD2 may fit D (5 bases each). The CDR3 extends over 15 amino acids. From germline, CDR1 is SEHNR and CDR2 FQNEAQ (reference sequence). Deletions cut 1 base from V and 3 bases from J, with 11 bases between. The CDR3 nucleotides are TGTGCCAGCAGCTTAGGGGAGACAGAGACAGATACGCAGTATTTT. The encoded protein is CASSLGETETDTQYF.

The chain links TRBV29-1 to TRBJ2-3; D not resolved. The V end was cut by 0 bases, the J end by 0 bases, with 7 bases between. CDR3 length: 14 residues. Per the germline V gene, CDR1 is SQVTM and CDR2 is ANQGSEA. The CDR3 sequence: CSVEETDSTDTQYF. For the CDR3, the DNA is TGCAGCGTTGAAGAGACGGACAGCACAGATACGCAGTATTTT.

The CDR3 here is CASSAAGWNTEAFF. DNA for the CDR3: TGTGCCAGCAGTGCCGCGGGGTGGAACACTGAAGCTTTCTTT. The V call is TRBV27, the J call TRBJ1-1; D not certain. The V gene's germline CDR1 is MNHEY and CDR2 SMNVEV (reference sequence). This CDR3 has 14 residues. Trimming removed 5 bases from V and 1 base from J, with 11 bases in between.

The J gene is TRBJ2-5, the V gene TRBV6-4; D is uncertain. V lost 6 bases and J 1 base, leaving 9 bases between the germline ends. The CDR3 runs 13 residues. Germline CDR1 and CDR2: MRHNA and SNTAGT. CDR3 amino acids: CASSLNSQETQYF. The CDR3 coding sequence is TGTGCCAGCAGCCTAAACTCCCAAGAGACCCAGTACTTC.

This clone appeared a few times. This chain connects TRBV7-8 to TRBJ2-5, with D possibly matching TRBD2 (7 bases). The CDR3 extends over 16 amino acids. Trimming pared 2 bases from V and 7 bases from J, leaving 20 bases between. The germline gives CDR1 SGHVS, CDR2 FQNEAQ. CDR3 in amino acids: CASSLRRQGRDGTQYF. The CDR3 DNA reads as TGTGCCAGCAGCTTAAGGAGGCAGGGGAGGGATGGGACCCAGTACTTC.

This sequence joins TRBV15 and TRBJ1-1; D is possibly TRBD1 (6 bases). Deletions cut 3 bases from V and 4 bases from J, with 15 bases between. The V gene's germline CDR1 is LNHNV and CDR2 YYDKDF (reference sequence). This CDR3 spans 15 amino acids. For the CDR3, the DNA is TGTGCCACCAGCAGTGCCGGGACAAGAGGCACTGAAGCTTTCTTT. Amino acids: CATSSAGTRGTEAFF.

The chain combines TRBV30 with TRBJ2-1, with TRBD2 identical over 9 bases. The junction had 12 bases not matched to a gene; V was cut back by 0 bases and J by 3 bases. The germline V gene has CDR1 GTSNPN and CDR2 SVGIG (reference sequence). This CDR3 has 18 residues. The DNA for the CDR3 is TGTGCCTGGAGTGTACCCCCGCGACTAGCGGATCACTACAATGAGCAGTTCTTC. It codes for CAWSVPPRLADHYNEQFF.

This rearrangement joins TRBV4-1 to TRBJ2-4; TRBD1 agrees at 8 bases. V was pared by 3 bases and J by 8 bases, with 9 bases of the junction left unmatched. This CDR3 is 15 amino acids long. The V gene's germline CDR1 is MGHRA and CDR2 YSYEKL. CDR3 nucleotides: TGCGCCAGCAGCCACGCAGGGGGCGCGTTAGACATTCAGTACTTC. Protein sequence: CASSHAGGALDIQYF.

The V gene is TRBV2, the J gene TRBJ1-1, with no clear D. The CDR3 is 13 amino acids. From germline, CDR1 is SNHLY and CDR2 FYNNEI. Deletions cut 4 bases from V and 2 bases from J, with 8 bases between. The CDR3 spells CASSVGKNTEAFF. The CDR3, as DNA: TGTGCCAGCAGTGTTGGAAAAAACACTGAAGCTTTCTTT.